What follows are 5 T cell receptor beta chains derived from one specimen sequenced in a study of blood T cell repertoires in COVID-19. TCRdb's copy holds only in-frame clones and misses some; the assay was immunoSEQ multiplex PCR. The sample contains approximately 120,000 clones, approximately 90% of which appear only once. The source material was peripheral blood. Receptors were obtained from a human donor in a cohort sampled during active COVID-19.

The CDR3 coding sequence is TGTGCCAGTACCGATGGAAAGAGGACAGGGACCCGCACCGGGGAGCTGTTTTTT. It yields the protein CASTDGKRTGTRTGELFF. This chain uses TRBV19 with TRBJ2-2, with 8 bases lining up with TRBD1. The CDR3 is 18 amino acids. From germline, CDR1 is LNHDA and CDR2 SQIVND (reference sequence). Germline trimming cut 7 bases from V and 4 bases from J; bases unmatched to any gene: 17.

V gene TRBV5-1 combines with J gene TRBJ1-1, with 7 bases identical to TRBD1. The CDR3 loop spans 14 amino acids. Germline CDR1 reads SGHRS; CDR2 reads YFSETQ. Trimming took 2 bases from V and 1 from J; bases not matched to a gene: 2. The CDR3 region is CASSFRDRNTEAFF. In DNA, the CDR3 is TGCGCCAGCAGCTTCCGGGACAGGAACACTGAAGCTTTCTTT. Looking up the rest from reference TRBV5-1 and TRBJ1-1 gives the full variable domain: KAGVTQTPRYLIKTRGQQVTLSCSPISGHRSVSWYQQTPGQGLQFLFEYFSETQRNKGNFPGRFSGRQFSNSRSEMNVSTLELGDSALYLCASSFRDRNTEAFFGQGTRLTVV.

In its sample, this clone was seen a few times. The V call is TRBV5-4, the J call TRBJ2-7; D may be TRBD2 (5 bases). Deletions cut 4 bases from V and 3 bases from J, with 17 bases between. Per the germline V gene, CDR1 is SGHNT and CDR2 is YYREEE (reference sequence). The length of the CDR3 is 15 residues. CDR3 DNA: TGTGCCAGCAGCCCGGGGAGCCGCAGCGGCTACGAGCAGTACTTC. This gives the protein CASSPGSRSGYEQYF.

The gene calls are TRBV7-9 and TRBJ2-1; D remains unclear. This CDR3 spans 17 amino acids. Germline-derived CDR1 and CDR2 are SEHNR and FQNEAQ (reference sequence). The germline V and J ends were trimmed by 1 base and 5 bases, with 18 bases remaining between them. The CDR3 bases are TGTGCCAGCAGCTTAGTCCCTAGTCGTTCAGACCACAATGAGCAGTTCTTC. The encoded protein is CASSLVPSRSDHNEQFF.

This clone was detected once. The chain is built from TRBV18 and TRBJ2-7; 10 nucleotides match TRBD2. Germline V gene sequence: CDR1 KGHSH, CDR2 LQKENI. V lost 5 bases and J lost 6; bases outside the gene matches: 10. This CDR3 contains 15 residues. CDR3 sequence: CASSSGLAGEGEQYF. The CDR3 coding sequence is TGTGCCAGCTCATCAGGGCTAGCGGGAGAGGGCGAGCAGTACTTC.